What follows are 13 T cell receptor beta chains derived from one specimen sequenced in a study of blood T cell repertoires in COVID-19. Some clones are missing from TCRdb's copy, which holds only in-frame ones; the method was immunoSEQ multiplex PCR. The sample carries fewer than 200,000 clones, approximately 84% recorded once. Sample: peripheral blood. Receptor source: a man aged 40-55 years who had recovered from COVID-19.

The genes are TRBV13 and TRBJ2-1; 12 positions match TRBD1. This CDR3 is 15 amino acids long. CDR1 is PRHDT, CDR2 FYEKMQ, per germline (reference sequence). V lost 5 bases, J lost 8 bases, and 7 bases stayed unmatched. The DNA for the CDR3 is TGTGCCAGCAGCCAACTTGGGACAGGGGGCTATGAGCAGTTCTTC. Translating gives CASSQLGTGGYEQFF.

The chain joins TRBV6-1 to TRBJ2-3; no clear D. This CDR3 is built from 14 residues. Trimming pared 3 bases from V and 6 bases from J, leaving 13 bases between. From germline, CDR1 is MNHNS and CDR2 SASEGT. This CDR3 reads CASSEALVGDTQYF. The CDR3 DNA is TGTGCCAGCAGTGAGGCCCTAGTGGGTGATACGCAGTATTTT.

V usage is TRBV29-1 and J usage is TRBJ1-2, with D uncertain. The germline V gene has CDR1 SQVTM and CDR2 ANQGSEA. The V gene lost 4 bases and the J gene lost 5 bases, with 14 bases spanning the gap. This CDR3 is built from 13 residues. The CDR3 DNA sequence: TGCAGCGTTGCGCCGGTAACCCTATATGGCTACACCTTC. Translated, it gives CSVAPVTLYGYTF.

V gene TRBV4-1 combines with J gene TRBJ2-1; 10 bases match TRBD2. V lost 2 bases, J lost 7 bases, and 11 bases stayed unmatched. Germline V gene sequence: CDR1 MGHRA, CDR2 YSYEKL. There are 17 residues in the CDR3. CDR3: CASSQKGTGTSANEQFF. The CDR3 nucleotides read TGCGCCAGCAGCCAAAAAGGGACCGGGACTAGCGCGAATGAGCAGTTCTTC.

This chain connects TRBV11-2 to TRBJ1-6; D is undetermined. CDR3 length: 14 amino acids. The germline V gene encodes CDR1 SGHAT and CDR2 FQNNGV. V lost 5 bases, J lost 3 bases, and 8 bases lay in between. The CDR3 DNA reads as TGTGCCAGCAGCATGGGAGTCTATAATTCACCCCTCCACTTT. This encodes CASSMGVYNSPLHF.

This clone was observed a handful of times. This chain uses TRBV4-3 with TRBJ2-1; D not resolved. The CDR3 totals 13 residues. Looked up from germline, CDR1 is LGHNA and CDR2 is YSLEER. Trimming removed 1 base from V and 10 bases from J, with 11 bases in between. The CDR3: CASSQGFKREQFF. The CDR3 coding sequence is TGCGCCAGCAGCCAAGGATTTAAGAGGGAGCAGTTCTTC.

This chain uses TRBV3-1 (or the pseudogene TRBV3-2) with TRBJ2-6; 8 bases fit TRBD2. CDR1 is LGHDT and CDR2 is YNNKEL in the germline V gene (reference sequence). The junction had 7 bases not matched to a gene; V was cut back by 0 bases and J by 0 bases. This CDR3 contains 19 residues. The CDR3 sequence: CASSQDSAGGHSGANVLTF. The CDR3 DNA reads TGTGCCAGCAGCCAAGATAGTGCGGGAGGCCACTCTGGGGCCAACGTCCTGACTTTC.

The chain is built from TRBV4-1 and TRBJ1-3; unclear D gene. The CDR3 has 15 amino acids. CDR1 is MGHRA, CDR2 YSYEKL, per germline. V was shortened by 3 bases and J by 6 bases, with 15 bases between the two germline ends. The CDR3 DNA follows: TGCGCCAGCAGCCAGATCCCCGTGACACAAAACACCATATATTTT. This encodes CASSQIPVTQNTIYF.

The chain has TRBV6-5 and TRBJ2-7; 8 bases are shared with TRBD1. After removal of 5 bases from V and 3 bases from J, the junction contained 6 bases not matched to a gene. The CDR3 spans 14 residues. Germline V gene data show CDR1 as MNHEY and CDR2 as SVGAGI. The CDR3 protein is CASSPRTGSYEQYF. The CDR3, as DNA: TGTGCCAGCAGTCCCCGGACAGGGAGCTACGAGCAGTACTTC.

The J gene is TRBJ2-2, the V gene TRBV7-8; D gene ambiguous. This CDR3 contains 12 residues. V was shortened by 7 bases and J by 3 bases, with 6 bases between the two germline ends. CDR1 and CDR2 (germline): SGHVS, FQNEAQ. The CDR3 spells CASTFHTGELFF. The CDR3 nucleotides read TGTGCCAGCACGTTCCACACCGGGGAGCTGTTTTTT.

The chain joins TRBV6-5 to TRBJ1-1; 7 nucleotides agree with TRBD1. V gave up 3 bases and J gave up 0 bases; unmatched junction bases: 4. In germline, CDR1 is MNHEY, CDR2 SVGAGI. The CDR3 extends over 15 amino acids. The CDR3 is CASSYADRLNTEAFF. CDR3 sequence (DNA): TGTGCCAGCAGTTATGCGGACAGGTTGAACACTGAAGCTTTCTTT.

The V call is TRBV6-1, the J call TRBJ2-3, with 10 bases that match TRBD2. This CDR3 has 17 amino acids. Germline V gene sequence: CDR1 MNHNS, CDR2 SASEGT. The J segment lost 3 bases and the V segment lost 2 bases, leaving 8 bases of the junction unmatched. Written as DNA, the CDR3 is TGTGCCAGCAGTGAATGGGACTTAGCGGGGGGAACAGATACGCAGTATTTT. Amino acids: CASSEWDLAGGTDTQYF.

The CDR3 loop is CASSQVFAGAGTGELFF. CDR3 bases: TGTGCCAGCAGCCAAGTATTCGCGGGGGCGGGCACCGGGGAGCTGTTTTTT. The chain carries TRBV4-2 and TRBJ2-2; D is possibly TRBD2 (7 bases). Trimming cost V 1 base and J 4 bases, with 16 bases left between them. The germline gives CDR1 LGHNA, CDR2 YNFKEQ. The CDR3 consists of 17 residues.